This record covers a single T cell receptor (beta chain). Its antigen is still unknown. The input lacks base qualities; no much larger clone sits a single base away. The sample is drawn from a study of OX40 agonist ivuxolimab in advanced cancers. Study-wide context: Ivuxolimab, which targeted the costimulatory receptor OX40 (CD134), was an agonistic, fully human IgG2 monoclonal antibody. Among the 50 to 55 dose-escalation patients, around 19 had hepatocellular carcinoma, roughly 15 melanoma, 9 renal cell carcinoma and 9 head and neck cancer. The purpose of peripheral TCRbeta sequencing was to test whether ivuxolimab changed TCR sequence diversity and led to clonal T-cell expansion. Intravenous ivuxolimab was administered to patients every 2 weeks at six dose levels: 0.01, 0.1, 0.3, 1.5, 3 and 10 mg/kg. Prior anti-PD-1, anti-PD-L1 or anti-CTLA-4 therapy was permitted, and about two fifths of dose-escalation patients had received checkpoint inhibitors. A male proportion of 70% to 90% and a mean age of approximately 61 years, ranging from about 20 to 85, were recorded for the dose-escalation cohort. Partial responses occurred in three dose-escalation patients: two with cutaneous melanoma and one with hepatocellular carcinoma. The monotherapy dose-escalation portion (N ≈ 56 patients) of the phase I ivuxolimab trial is reported in the paper.

The CDR3 sequence holds 16 residues, the cysteine and phenylalanine included. Only the CDR3 DNA is retained, 48 bases long and in frame from the first base. At the junction V is shortened by 3 bases and J by 0 bases; bases outside the gene matches: 5. As encoded in the germline V gene (reference sequence), CDR1 is LNHDA while CDR2 is SQIVND. General findings and caveats noted by the study authors: At doses from 0.1 to 3.0 mg/kg, clonal expansion was seen in both CD4+ and CD8+ blood T cells between baseline and week 6. After ivuxolimab, more expanded clones were found on average in CD8+ T cells than in CD4+ T cells. The antigen specificity of the peripheral T cells that underwent clonal expansion was not determined. Partial responders in the 0.1-3.0 mg/kg groups had among the lowest normalized peripheral clonal expansion, especially among CD8+ T cells. Low levels of normalized T-cell clonal expansion were also seen in some patients who did not respond.

The trial excluded patients who had a history of autoimmune disease or who were on systemic immunosuppression. Peripheral blood for TCR sequencing was collected from all dose cohorts at baseline, on cycle 4 day 1, and on cycle 7 day 1. The samples were taken from a phase I, first-in-human, multicenter, open-label dose-escalation trial of ivuxolimab. The trial enrolled adults with locally advanced or metastatic head and neck squamous cell, hepatocellular, melanoma or renal cell carcinoma. Before TCR sequencing, CD4+ and CD8+ T cells were separately sorted from peripheral blood. To sequence the TCRbeta CDR3 region, genomic DNA was isolated from the sorted cells. The immunoSEQ Assay was used to sequence the TCRbeta CDR3 regions. As stored in TCRdb, this immuneACCESS dataset retains in-frame rearrangements with V and J assigned. A fraction of the clones does not appear; measured against another copy, unresolved V genes explain less than half of the discrepancy, and the remainder lacks a known reason. Across this sample there are 50,000 to 70,000 clones, with around four fifths seen only once. The leading ten clones occupy 2.8% of the sample.

This receptor was obtained from an adult with an advanced solid tumor such as melanoma, head and neck, liver or kidney cancer. The chain uses TRBV19 and TRBJ2-1, with 7 middle bases fitting TRBD2. The sample consisted of CD4+ or CD8+ T cells sorted from blood, taken in a trial of the OX40 agonist ivuxolimab. The DNA sequence is as follows: TGTGCCAGTAGTATCTTTTCTAGCGGCTCCTACAATGAGCAGTTCTTC. Its protein is CASSIFSSGSYNEQFF.